The 14 T cell receptor beta chains presented below share a single source sample, sequenced in a study of T cell responses to AZD1222 COVID-19 vaccine. Profiling relied on immunoSEQ multiplex PCR, and the TCRdb table lists in-frame clones only, not all of them. The data show more than 70,000 clones, about 91% seen once. The sequenced sample was peripheral blood, obtained 28 days after the second AZD1222 dose. Source of these receptors: an adult who received the AZD1222 COVID-19 vaccine.

The gene calls are TRBV24-1 and TRBJ1-1; D perhaps matches TRBD1 (6 bases). This CDR3 has 14 residues. The germline CDR1 and CDR2 sequences are KGHDR and SFDVKD. Trimming pared 6 bases from V and 0 bases from J, leaving 10 bases between. The CDR3 here is CATSKTGVNTEAFF. The CDR3 nucleotides read TGTGCCACCAGTAAGACAGGAGTGAACACTGAAGCTTTCTTT.

The chain joins TRBV28 to TRBJ1-4, with D perhaps matching TRBD1 (5 bases). Germline values: CDR1 MDHEN, CDR2 SYDVKM. CDR3 size: 13 residues. The V end was cut by 6 bases, the J end by 7 bases, with 12 bases between. The CDR3 loop reads CASRGQGGEKLFF. DNA for the CDR3: TGTGCCAGCAGAGGTCAGGGCGGTGAAAAACTGTTTTTT.

This rearrangement joins TRBV19 to TRBJ2-1; 7 positions agree with TRBD1. The CDR3 has 13 amino acids. After removal of 10 bases from V and 6 bases from J, the junction contained 9 bases not matched to a gene. The germline V gene has CDR1 LNHDA and CDR2 SQIVND (reference sequence). CDR3 residues: CAIGTDAFNEQFF. The CDR3, as DNA: TGTGCCATCGGGACAGACGCCTTCAATGAGCAGTTCTTC.

The chain is built from TRBV3-1 (or the pseudogene TRBV3-2) and TRBJ2-7; 7 bases match TRBD2. The V gene's germline CDR1 is LGHDT and CDR2 YNNKEL (reference sequence). The CDR3 is 14 amino acids. The ends lost 0 bases at V and 3 bases at J; junction bases unmatched: 2. The CDR3, as DNA: TGTGCCAGCAGCCAAGATGCTAGCGGCTACGAGCAGTACTTC. It yields the protein CASSQDASGYEQYF.

V and J are TRBV28 and TRBJ2-1, with 10 bases aligning to TRBD2. The CDR3 contains 16 residues. The V gene's germline CDR1 is MDHEN and CDR2 SYDVKM. The junction had 1 base not matched to a gene; V was cut back by 2 bases and J by 0 bases. CDR3 region: CASSLPSGGSYNEQFF. In nucleotides, the CDR3 is TGTGCCAGCAGTTTACCTAGCGGGGGCTCCTACAATGAGCAGTTCTTC.

The CDR3 region is CATKGTPYEQYF. In DNA, the CDR3 is TGTGCCACGAAGGGTACGCCTTACGAGCAGTACTTC. The chain joins TRBV9 to TRBJ2-7; D unclear. The germline V gene has CDR1 SGDLS and CDR2 YYNGEE. The CDR3 has 12 residues. V gave up 9 bases and J gave up 4 bases, with 14 bases separating them. Filled out from reference TRBV9 and TRBJ2-7, the complete variable domain reads DSGVTQTPKHLITATGQRVTLRCSPRSGDLSVYWYQQSLDQGLQFLIQYYNGEERAKGNILERFSAQQFPDLHSELNLSSLELGDSALYFCATKGTPYEQYFGPGTRLTVT.

This chain joins TRBV19 and TRBJ1-5; perhaps TRBD1 as D (5 bases). Germline V gene sequence: CDR1 LNHDA, CDR2 SQIVND (reference sequence). V was clipped by 0 bases and J by 2 bases, with 11 bases between them. The CDR3 runs 16 residues. This CDR3 reads CASSIDKGLGNQPQHF. DNA for the CDR3: TGTGCCAGTAGTATAGATAAGGGGTTGGGCAATCAGCCCCAGCATTTT. The whole variable domain, filled in from reference TRBV19 and TRBJ1-5, reads DGGITQSPKYLFRKEGQNVTLSCEQNLNHDAMYWYRQDPGQGLRLIYYSQIVNDFQKGDIAEGYSVSREKKESFPLTVTSAQKNPTAFYLCASSIDKGLGNQPQHFGDGTRLSIL.

This chain uses TRBV5-1 with TRBJ2-1; 8 nucleotides agree with TRBD2. Germline trimming cut 0 bases from V and 5 bases from J; bases unmatched to any gene: 7. CDR1 and CDR2 (germline): SGHRS, YFSETQ. The CDR3 runs to 16 residues. This chain's CDR3 is CASSLGREAVHNEQFF. CDR3 coding DNA: TGCGCCAGCAGCTTGGGGCGGGAGGCGGTCCACAATGAGCAGTTCTTC.

The chain combines TRBV28 with TRBJ2-1; the D gene is possibly TRBD2 (7 bases). The V end lost 8 bases, the J end lost 6 bases, and 26 bases lay between the germline ends. This CDR3 has 17 residues. Germline-derived CDR1 and CDR2 are MDHEN and SYDVKM. The CDR3 DNA follows: TGTGCCAGCGGGGGGGTGCCGGGACAAAGGAAGGCCAATGAGCAGTTCTTC. Translated: CASGGVPGQRKANEQFF.

The chain employs TRBV9 and TRBJ1-4; a possible D gene is TRBD1 (5 bases). Looked up from germline, CDR1 is SGDLS and CDR2 is YYNGEE. V lost 6 bases to trimming and J lost 13 bases, with 19 bases between them. This CDR3 comprises 13 residues. The CDR3 bases are TGTGCCAGCAATGACGGGACCTATGGGGCACTGTTTTTT. It encodes CASNDGTYGALFF.

This chain links TRBV27 with TRBJ1-2, with 7 bases fitting TRBD1. This CDR3 is 16 amino acids long. The germline gives CDR1 MNHEY, CDR2 SMNVEV (reference sequence). Trimming removed 5 bases from V and 6 bases from J; junction bases left unmatched: 15. The CDR3 protein is CASSKRQGSVLDGYTF. DNA for the CDR3: TGTGCCAGCAGTAAGAGACAGGGATCGGTTTTAGATGGCTACACCTTC.

This clone was observed once. The genes are TRBV25-1 and TRBJ2-7; D not resolved. CDR1 is MGHDK, CDR2 SYGVNS, per germline. The length of the CDR3 is 14 residues. Trimming removed 4 bases from V and 0 bases from J, with 10 bases in between. This CDR3 reads CASSAAVSSYEQYF. CDR3 nucleotide sequence: TGTGCCAGCAGTGCGGCTGTCAGCTCCTACGAGCAGTACTTC.

This chain joins TRBV29-1 and TRBJ1-2; TRBD1 is a possible D gene (6 bases). The germline V gene has CDR1 SQVTM and CDR2 ANQGSEA. The V and J ends lost 3 bases and 8 bases respectively, with 13 bases between them. This CDR3 is built from 12 residues. CDR3 bases: TGCAGCGTTGAGAATGCCAGGGGCGGCTACACCTTC. Protein sequence: CSVENARGGYTF.

The gene calls are TRBV7-8 and TRBJ1-1, with D maybe TRBD1 (5 bases). This CDR3 contains 14 residues. Trimming cost V 0 bases and J 2 bases, with 7 bases left between them. CDR1 and CDR2 (germline): SGHVS, FQNEAQ. The CDR3 spells CASSLAGANTEAFF. CDR3 sequence (DNA): TGTGCCAGCAGCTTAGCAGGGGCCAACACTGAAGCTTTCTTT.